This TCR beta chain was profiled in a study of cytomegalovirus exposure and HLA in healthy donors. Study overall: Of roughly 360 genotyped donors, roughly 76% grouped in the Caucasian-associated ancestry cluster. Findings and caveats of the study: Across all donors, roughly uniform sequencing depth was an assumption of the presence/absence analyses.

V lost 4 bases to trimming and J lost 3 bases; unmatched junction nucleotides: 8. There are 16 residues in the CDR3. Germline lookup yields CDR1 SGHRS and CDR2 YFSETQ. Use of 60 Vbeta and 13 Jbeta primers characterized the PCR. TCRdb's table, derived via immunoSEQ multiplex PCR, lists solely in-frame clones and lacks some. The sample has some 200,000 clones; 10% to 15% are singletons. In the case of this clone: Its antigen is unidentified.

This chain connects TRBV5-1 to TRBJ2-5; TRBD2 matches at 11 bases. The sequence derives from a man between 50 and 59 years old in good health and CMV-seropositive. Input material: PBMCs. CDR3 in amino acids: CASSQEGLAGKETQYF. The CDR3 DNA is TGCGCCAGCAGCCAGGAAGGACTAGCGGGCAAAGAGACCCAGTACTTC.